The 9 T cell receptor beta chains presented below share a single source sample, sequenced in a study of technical replicates of blood from several donors. Assay used: immunoSEQ multiplex PCR; TCRdb lists only in-frame clones, some missing. In the table there are 60,000 to 90,000 clones, around 95% of which are singletons. Input material: T cells isolated from PBMCs. These receptors were obtained from a human donor in good health.

The rearrangement uses TRBV5-1 and TRBJ2-5; TRBD1 might be the D (5 bases). Germline CDR1 and CDR2: SGHRS and YFSETQ. This CDR3 is built from 14 residues. V was trimmed by 4 bases and J by 2 bases, leaving 12 bases between them. Here the CDR3 reads CASSPTVGQETQYF. CDR3 nucleotide sequence: TGCGCCAGCAGCCCGACAGTAGGGCAAGAGACCCAGTACTTC.

The chain joins TRBV15 to TRBJ1-5, with no clear D. The germline gives CDR1 LNHNV, CDR2 YYDKDF (reference sequence). This CDR3 comprises 13 residues. Trimming removed 8 bases at V and 3 bases at J, with 11 bases between. The CDR3 sequence: CATSLGSNQPQHF. The DNA of the CDR3 is TGTGCCACCTCTCTGGGCTCCAATCAGCCCCAGCATTTT.

This clone was observed once. The chain employs TRBV2 and TRBJ2-7; TRBD1 matches at 11 bases. The CDR3 runs 13 residues. Germline CDR1 and CDR2: SNHLY and FYNNEI. J gave up 7 bases and V 7 bases, and 6 bases lay outside the gene matches. The chain's CDR3 is CASIGQGAREQYF. CDR3 DNA: TGTGCCAGCATCGGACAGGGGGCGAGAGAGCAGTACTTC.

The chain is built from TRBV2 and TRBJ2-7; D unclear. This CDR3 is 13 amino acids long. Germline CDR1 SNHLY, CDR2 FYNNEI. V gave up 5 bases and J gave up 3 bases, with 11 bases separating them. Written as DNA, the CDR3 is TGTGCCAGCAGTCAATTAGCCCACTACGAGCAGTACTTC. Residues: CASSQLAHYEQYF.

This chain links TRBV7-9 with TRBJ2-2; 8 nucleotides line up with TRBD2. The germline CDR1 and CDR2 sequences are SEHNR and FQNEAQ (reference sequence). There are 13 residues in the CDR3. J was trimmed by 6 bases and V by 4 bases; bases with no gene match: 1. The CDR3 is CASSWTSSGELFF. The CDR3 DNA sequence: TGTGCCAGCAGCTGGACTAGCTCCGGGGAGCTGTTTTTT.

The chain couples TRBV28 to TRBJ2-7; 7 positions agree with TRBD1. V gave up 6 bases and J gave up 0 bases; unmatched junction bases: 5. Germline-derived CDR1 and CDR2 are MDHEN and SYDVKM. This CDR3 is 14 amino acids long. This CDR3 is CASRGRGTSYEQYF. The CDR3 DNA follows: TGTGCCAGCAGGGGCAGGGGGACCTCCTACGAGCAGTACTTC.

J is TRBJ2-7 and V is TRBV6-1; TRBD2 aligns across 7 bases. Germline V gene sequence: CDR1 MNHNS, CDR2 SASEGT. The V segment lost 2 bases and the J segment 6 bases; nucleotides outside the gene matches: 7. The CDR3 has 14 amino acids. The CDR3 is CASSEIGGRGEQYF. CDR3 bases: TGTGCCAGCAGTGAAATTGGCGGGAGAGGCGAGCAGTACTTC.

The chain has TRBV15 and TRBJ2-1; maybe TRBD1 (5 bases). Germline-derived CDR1 and CDR2 are LNHNV and YYDKDF (reference sequence). This CDR3 is built from 12 residues. Trimming pared 1 base from V and 11 bases from J, leaving 9 bases between. The CDR3 reads CATSRAQGKQFF. The CDR3 DNA reads as TGTGCCACCAGCAGAGCCCAGGGAAAGCAGTTCTTC.

This chain uses TRBV5-1 with TRBJ2-5, with 10 bases fitting TRBD2. In germline, CDR1 is SGHRS, CDR2 YFSETQ. V shed 4 bases and J 2 bases; nucleotides not matched to a gene: 5. The CDR3 is 15 residues long. CDR3 DNA: TGCGCCAGCAGCCTGACACTAGCGGGGCAAGAGACCCAGTACTTC. The encoded protein is CASSLTLAGQETQYF.